This entry describes one TCR beta chain. Measured with immunoSEQ multiplex PCR; TCRdb has only the in-frame clones, and not every one. The sample carries fewer than 450,000 clones, under 95% recorded once. The record originates from a study of blood T cell repertoires in COVID-19. Study details: T cells, B-cell-depleted T cells, or PBMCs provided the cDNA or gDNA that served as material.

With 3 bases removed from V and 2 bases from J, the gap between germline ends came to 7 bases. Germline-derived CDR1 and CDR2 are SGHTA and FQGNSA. This CDR3 is built from 13 residues. The TCR was taken from a woman under 30 who had recovered from COVID-19. The chain uses TRBV7-2 and TRBJ1-1; D is undetermined. Sequences were obtained from peripheral blood. The CDR3 protein is CASSFNINTEAFF. The CDR3 DNA is TGTGCCAGCAGCTTTAACATCAACACTGAAGCTTTCTTT.